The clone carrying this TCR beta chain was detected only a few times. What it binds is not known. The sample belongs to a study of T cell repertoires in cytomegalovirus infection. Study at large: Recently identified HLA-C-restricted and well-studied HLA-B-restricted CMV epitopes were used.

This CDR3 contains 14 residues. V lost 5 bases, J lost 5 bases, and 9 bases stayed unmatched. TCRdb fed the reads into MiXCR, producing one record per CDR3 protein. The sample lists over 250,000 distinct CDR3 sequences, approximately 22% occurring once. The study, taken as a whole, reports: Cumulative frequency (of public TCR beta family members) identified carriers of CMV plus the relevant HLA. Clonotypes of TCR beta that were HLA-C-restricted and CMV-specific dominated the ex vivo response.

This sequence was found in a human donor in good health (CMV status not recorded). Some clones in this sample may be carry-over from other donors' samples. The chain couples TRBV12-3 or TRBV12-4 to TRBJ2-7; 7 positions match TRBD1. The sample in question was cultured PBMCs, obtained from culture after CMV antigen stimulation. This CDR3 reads CASSRGQTVDEQYV. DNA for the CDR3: TGTGCCAGCAGTCGGGGACAGACGGTGGACGAGCAGTACGTC.